Each of the 24 T cell receptor beta chains below was sequenced from the same sample in a study of blood T cell repertoires in COVID-19. Repertoires were generated with immunoSEQ multiplex PCR, while TCRdb's copy carries only in-frame clones and drops some. The sample has under 400,000 clones, around nine tenths seen once. Sequencing was performed on PBMCs or T cells enriched from blood (not recorded which). The receptors here all came from a woman aged 25 to 39 who had been exposed to COVID-19.

The V gene is TRBV21-1, the J gene TRBJ2-7; the table's D call, TRBD2, was not checked against the DNA. TRBV21-1 is marked as a pseudogene. CDR3 size: 10 residues. The CDR3 DNA sequence: TGTGCCAGCAGCAAGAGTGAGCAGTACTTC. It codes for CASSKSEQYF.

The chain recombines TRBV7-2 with TRBJ1-5; D possibly corresponds to TRBD1 (6 bases). The CDR3 has 15 amino acids. In germline, CDR1 is SGHTA, CDR2 FQGNSA. Between the trimmed V and J ends, which lost 0 bases and 10 bases, there was a span of 16 bases. CDR3 residues: CASSLAGAALGPQHF. The CDR3 DNA is TGTGCCAGCAGCTTAGCGGGGGCGGCTTTGGGACCCCAGCATTTT.

The CDR3 spells CASSHGQGPTWSSPLHF. CDR3 bases: TGTGCCAGCAGTCACGGACAGGGGCCCACCTGGAGTTCACCCCTCCACTTT. The V and J genes are TRBV28 and TRBJ1-6; 9 bases are a match to TRBD1. This CDR3 region has 17 residues. J was trimmed by 9 bases and V by 5 bases; bases with no gene match: 14. Germline V lookup: CDR1 MDHEN, CDR2 SYDVKM.

V and J are TRBV19 and TRBJ1-5; TRBD1 matches 9 bases. The V segment lost 6 bases and the J segment 7 bases; nucleotides outside the gene matches: 7. The CDR3 contains 14 residues. CDR1 LNHDA and CDR2 SQIVND come from the germline V gene (reference sequence). The CDR3: CASSPGQGGQPQHF. CDR3 nucleotides: TGTGCCAGTAGCCCGGGACAGGGCGGGCAGCCCCAGCATTTT. The full variable domain, its missing parts supplied by reference TRBV19 and TRBJ1-5, is DGGITQSPKYLFRKEGQNVTLSCEQNLNHDAMYWYRQDPGQGLRLIYYSQIVNDFQKGDIAEGYSVSREKKESFPLTVTSAQKNPTAFYLCASSPGQGGQPQHFGDGTRLSIL.

The rearrangement links TRBV28 to TRBJ2-2, with 10 positions matching TRBD1. Germline lookup yields CDR1 MDHEN and CDR2 SYDVKM. V lost 6 bases to trimming and J lost 1 base; unmatched junction nucleotides: 14. CDR3 length: 19 amino acids. CDR3 sequence (DNA): TGTGCCAGCAGCCCCCTAACGCCGGGACAGGGGCAGAACACCGGGGAGCTGTTTTTT. As protein: CASSPLTPGQGQNTGELFF.

The V gene is TRBV11-3, the J gene TRBJ2-1; no clear D gene. CDR3 size: 13 residues. The germline V gene has CDR1 SGHNT and CDR2 YENEEA. Trimming removed 1 base at V and 9 bases at J, with 10 bases between. CDR3 in amino acids: CASSLARLSEQFF. The DNA of the CDR3 is TGTGCCAGCAGCTTAGCTAGGCTCTCTGAGCAGTTCTTC. The full variable domain, with the rest looked up from reference TRBV11-3 and TRBJ2-1, is EAGVVQSPRYKIIEKKQPVAFWCNPISGHNTLYWYLQNLGQGPELLIRYENEEAVDDSQLPKDRFSAERLKGVDSTLKIQPAELGDSAVYLCASSLARLSEQFFGPGTRLTVL.

Notes on this clone: Its ends do not fully match the called genes, so a read error is possible. This rearrangement joins TRBV5-1 to TRBJ2-1, with 7 bases lining up with TRBD2. Per germline, CDR1 SGHRS and CDR2 YFSETQ. This CDR3 has 13 amino acids. CDR3 residues: CASSLGPGEGAIF. CDR3 DNA sequence: TGCGCCAGCAGCTTGGGGCCCGGGGAGGGCGCGATCTTC.

The chain has TRBV29-1 and TRBJ2-5; 8 bases match TRBD1. Germline V CDR1 and CDR2: SQVTM, ANQGSEA. CDR3 length equals 12 residues. V shed 7 bases, J shed 4 bases, and the junction held 5 bases outside the gene matches. CDR3 in DNA: TGCAGCGGACGACAGGGGATAGAGACCCAGTACTTC. Translated: CSGRQGIETQYF.

J is TRBJ1-2 and V is TRBV5-1; the D gene is possibly TRBD1 (5 bases). Germline CDR1 and CDR2: SGHRS and YFSETQ. This CDR3 contains 13 residues. Trimming stripped 4 bases from V and 6 bases from J, with 13 bases between. This CDR3 reads CASSAQGGHGYTF. CDR3 in DNA: TGCGCCAGCAGCGCCCAGGGAGGCCATGGCTACACCTTC.

J is TRBJ2-2 and V is TRBV7-9; D is possibly TRBD1 (5 bases). Germline V gives CDR1 SEHNR, CDR2 FQNEAQ (reference sequence). This CDR3 is 19 amino acids long. The germline V and J ends were trimmed by 5 bases and 2 bases, with 24 bases remaining between them. The CDR3 protein is CASSASSLIDSTNTGELFF. The CDR3 nucleotides are TGTGCCAGCAGCGCTTCCTCTCTCATAGACAGCACCAACACCGGGGAGCTGTTTTTT.

This clone was seen more than once but under ten times. The chain combines TRBV5-1 with TRBJ1-3, with D possibly TRBD1 on 5 matching bases. CDR3 length equals 15 residues. The germline V gene has CDR1 SGHRS and CDR2 YFSETQ. The V end was cut by 0 bases, the J end by 0 bases, with 7 bases between. The CDR3 loop reads CASSLGGGSGNTIYF. The DNA for the CDR3 is TGCGCCAGCAGCTTGGGCGGGGGCTCTGGAAACACCATATATTTT.

V and J are TRBV28 and TRBJ1-3; possibly TRBD1 for D (5 bases). The V gene's germline CDR1 is MDHEN and CDR2 SYDVKM. The CDR3 consists of 16 residues. V was clipped by 5 bases and J by 11 bases, with 25 bases between them. The CDR3 loop is CASSPPTGRGKNPIYF. The CDR3 DNA reads as TGTGCCAGCAGTCCACCGACTGGGCGGGGGAAGAACCCCATATATTTT.

The J gene is TRBJ2-2, the V gene TRBV11-1, with D perhaps TRBD2 (6 bases). CDR3 length: 14 amino acids. Germline CDR1 reads SGHAT; CDR2 reads FQDESV (reference sequence). The germline V and J ends were trimmed by 1 base and 3 bases, with 6 bases remaining between them. In nucleotides, the CDR3 is TGTGCCAGCAGCTTAGGGGGGGACACCGGGGAGCTGTTTTTT. The encoded protein is CASSLGGDTGELFF.

This chain connects TRBV6-5 to TRBJ2-7, with 9 bases matching TRBD1. The length of the CDR3 is 14 residues. V lost 3 bases and J lost 7; bases outside the gene matches: 7. Germline CDR1 is MNHEY and CDR2 is SVGAGI. CDR3 bases: TGTGCCAGCAGTTATGGGACAGGGTTGGGGGAGCAGTACTTC. It translates to CASSYGTGLGEQYF.

The chain uses TRBV15 and TRBJ2-7, with TRBD2 identical over 9 bases. With V trimmed by 0 bases and J by 4 bases, 7 bases remained unmatched. This CDR3 is 16 amino acids long. Germline V gene data show CDR1 as LNHNV and CDR2 as YYDKDF (reference sequence). Here the CDR3 DNA reads TGTGCCACCAGCAGAGATCGGGGACTAGCTGTTTACGAGCAGTACTTC. It encodes CATSRDRGLAVYEQYF. Variable domain in full (rest from reference TRBV15 and TRBJ2-7): DAMVIQNPRYQVTQFGKPVTLSCSQTLNHNVMYWYQQKSSQAPKLLFHYYDKDFNNEADTPDNFQSRRPNTSFCFLDIRSPGLGDTAMYLCATSRDRGLAVYEQYFGPGTRLTVT.

The gene calls are TRBV6-5 and TRBJ1-3, with D perhaps matching TRBD1 (5 bases). The CDR3 is 16 residues long. Trimming stripped 0 bases from V and 4 bases from J, with 13 bases between. Germline CDR1 and CDR2: MNHEY and SVGAGI. The CDR3 DNA reads TGTGCCAGCAGTTACTCGATAGACAGCGTAGGAAACACCATATATTTT. This codes for CASSYSIDSVGNTIYF.

The chain recombines TRBV27 with TRBJ1-5; D gene unclear. Trimming left V 8 bases short and J 0 bases short, with 20 bases between. CDR3 length: 17 residues. Per germline, CDR1 MNHEY and CDR2 SMNVEV (reference sequence). The CDR3 loop is CASSLVPFRGSNQPQHF. The CDR3, as DNA: TGTGCCAGCTCACTTGTCCCATTCCGGGGTAGCAATCAGCCCCAGCATTTT.

The chain combines TRBV28 with TRBJ2-5; 7 nucleotides line up with TRBD2. J gave up 3 bases and V 1 base, and 17 bases lay outside the gene matches. This CDR3 contains 19 residues. The germline V gene encodes CDR1 MDHEN and CDR2 SYDVKM. The CDR3 nucleotides are TGTGCCAGCAGTTTATACCTGGAAATTCGCGGGAGTTCGGAAGAGACCCAGTACTTC. This codes for CASSLYLEIRGSSEETQYF.

The J gene is TRBJ2-6, the V gene TRBV7-9; 7 bases are a match to TRBD1. Germline V gene lookup returns CDR1 SEHNR and CDR2 FQNEAQ (reference sequence). The CDR3 has 19 amino acids. The junction had 9 bases not matched to a gene; V was cut back by 1 base and J by 0 bases. This CDR3 is CASSLGSGTVLSGANVLTF. For the CDR3, the DNA is TGTGCCAGCAGCTTAGGCTCCGGGACAGTCCTCTCTGGGGCCAACGTCCTGACTTTC.

The rearrangement joins TRBV3-1 (or the pseudogene TRBV3-2) to TRBJ2-7; perhaps TRBD1 as D (6 bases). V lost 1 base, J lost 4 bases, and 11 bases lay in between. The CDR3 contains 14 residues. Looked up from germline, CDR1 is LGHDT and CDR2 is YNNKEL (reference sequence). This chain's CDR3 is CASSQGQGSYEQYF. In DNA form, the CDR3 reads TGTGCCAGCAGCCAAGGGCAGGGGTCGTACGAGCAGTACTTC.

The V call is TRBV11-2, the J call TRBJ2-7; 7 bases fit TRBD1. CDR3 length: 11 amino acids. CDR1 is SGHAT and CDR2 is FQNNGV in the germline V gene. J lost 5 bases, V lost 5 bases, and 0 bases had no gene match. CDR3 DNA: TGTGCCAGCAGCCAGGGGGACGAGCAGTACTTC. Its protein product is CASSQGDEQYF.

The J gene is TRBJ1-1, the V gene TRBV28; no clear D gene. Germline CDR1 MDHEN, CDR2 SYDVKM. V lost 10 bases and J 1 base, leaving 10 bases between the germline ends. The CDR3 has 12 residues. CDR3 protein: CATAGGNTEAFF. In DNA form, the CDR3 reads TGTGCCACCGCGGGCGGGAACACTGAAGCTTTCTTT. Using reference TRBV28 and TRBJ1-1 for the parts outside the CDR3, the full variable domain is DVKVTQSSRYLVKRTGEKVFLECVQDMDHENMFWYRQDPGLGLRLIYFSYDVKMKEKGDIPEGYSVSREKKERFSLILESASTNQTSMYLCATAGGNTEAFFGQGTRLTVV.

This sequence joins TRBV18 and TRBJ1-5; D gene unclear. Germline CDR1 KGHSH, CDR2 LQKENI. V gave up 6 bases and J gave up 0 bases, with 9 bases separating them. The CDR3 consists of 14 residues. The CDR3 coding sequence is TGTGCCAGCTCTCTGCAGATTAGCAATCAGCCCCAGCATTTT. Translation gives CASSLQISNQPQHF.

The V and J genes are TRBV19 and TRBJ2-7; TRBD1 aligns across 8 bases. Losses at the gene ends were 6 bases for V and 1 base for J; bases not matched to a gene: 11. Germline loops: CDR1 LNHDA, CDR2 SQIVND (reference sequence). The CDR3 has 16 residues. CDR3 region: CASSQGQARGSYEQYF. DNA for the CDR3: TGTGCCAGTAGCCAGGGACAGGCCCGAGGGTCCTACGAGCAGTACTTC.